This T cell receptor beta chain stems from a study of control samples from healthy donors and cancer patients. This clone was recorded a few times. TCRdb's table, derived via immunoSEQ multiplex PCR, lists solely in-frame clones and lacks some. The top ten clones hold approximately 1.4% of a sample with about 150,000 clones, approximately 94% of them seen once. The CDR3 totals 15 residues. The V segment lost 5 bases and the J segment 4 bases; nucleotides outside the gene matches: 7. In germline, CDR1 is SGHTA, CDR2 FQGNSA. The sample consisted of blood. V is TRBV7-2 and J is TRBJ1-2; TRBD1 agrees at 10 bases. This sequence was found in a woman aged 18-30 years in good health. CDR3 region: CASSHQTGGVYGYTF. CDR3 bases: TGTGCCAGCAGCCACCAGACAGGGGGCGTCTATGGCTACACCTTC.